These 10 T cell receptor beta chains share one sample of origin, sequenced in a study of identifying expanded T cells in peripheral blood. Clones were read by immunoSEQ multiplex PCR, and TCRdb kept only the in-frame ones, dropping some. The sample carries about 100,000 clones, approximately 88% recorded once. Sequenced material: blood. Source of these receptors: a person aged 18-70 years in good health.

The gene calls are TRBV7-8 and TRBJ2-1, with TRBD2 matching over 9 bases. Germline V lookup: CDR1 SGHVS, CDR2 FQNEAQ. The CDR3 totals 16 residues. Trimming removed 10 bases from V and 0 bases from J; junction bases left unmatched: 10. DNA of the CDR3: TGTGCCACTAAGGGCGGGGGGGCTCTCTCCTACAATGAGCAGTTCTTC. Protein sequence: CATKGGGALSYNEQFF. The full variable domain, rest sourced from reference TRBV7-8 and TRBJ2-1, is GAGVSQSPRYKVAKRGQDVALRCDPISGHVSLFWYQQALGQGPEFLTYFQNEAQLDKSGLPSDRFFAERPEGSVSTLKIQRTQQEDSAVYLCATKGGGALSYNEQFFGPGTRLTVL.

The genes are TRBV6-5 and TRBJ1-1; D is ambiguous. Germline CDR1 reads MNHEY; CDR2 reads SVGAGI. CDR3 length equals 14 residues. V lost 0 bases and J lost 11, with 16 bases in between. The CDR3 nucleotides are TGTGCCAGCAGTTACTCGGGCGGGAACATGGGGGCTTTCTTT. It yields the protein CASSYSGGNMGAFF.

The rearrangement uses TRBV18 and TRBJ2-1; 12 bases agree with TRBD2. CDR1 is KGHSH, CDR2 LQKENI, per germline. Trimming took 3 bases from V and 7 from J; bases not matched to a gene: 16. This CDR3 comprises 19 residues. Here the CDR3 reads CASSPWQGRLAGGPNEQFF. CDR3 DNA sequence: TGTGCCAGCTCACCGTGGCAAGGCCGGCTAGCGGGGGGGCCAAATGAGCAGTTCTTC.

This clone showed up just once. The rearrangement links TRBV19 to TRBJ2-1; 8 nucleotides line up with TRBD1. The CDR3 is 15 amino acids. With V trimmed by 6 bases and J by 7 bases, 11 bases remained unmatched. Looked up from germline, CDR1 is LNHDA and CDR2 is SQIVND (reference sequence). The CDR3 sequence is CASRPQGALVNEQFF. CDR3 DNA: TGTGCCAGTAGACCGCAGGGGGCGCTGGTGAATGAGCAGTTCTTC.

The chain links TRBV6-1 to TRBJ2-2; 9 bases are a match to TRBD1. V lost 4 bases to trimming and J lost 5 bases; unmatched junction nucleotides: 5. This CDR3 is built from 15 residues. In germline, CDR1 is MNHNS, CDR2 SASEGT. CDR3 in DNA: TGTGCCAGCAGTGCCTGGACAGGGGTAACCGGGGAGCTGTTTTTT. This sequence encodes CASSAWTGVTGELFF.

The chain uses TRBV9 and TRBJ1-2; D is uncertain. The CDR3 spans 15 residues. Germline V gene sequence: CDR1 SGDLS, CDR2 YYNGEE. V was clipped by 0 bases and J by 4 bases, with 13 bases between them. CDR3 loop: CASSVGGGSSYGYTF. DNA for the CDR3: TGTGCCAGCAGCGTAGGCGGCGGATCCAGCTATGGCTACACCTTC.

This sequence joins TRBV5-4 and TRBJ2-1; D is undetermined. In germline, CDR1 is SGHNT, CDR2 YYREEE (reference sequence). The length of the CDR3 is 13 residues. V lost 4 bases and J lost 7, with 12 bases in between. CDR3 loop: CASSRIDGNEQFF. The CDR3, as DNA: TGTGCCAGCAGCCGGATCGACGGAAATGAGCAGTTCTTC. Full variable domain (rest looked up from reference TRBV5-4 and TRBJ2-1): ETGVTQSPTHLIKTRGQQVTLRCSSQSGHNTVSWYQQALGQGPQFIFQYYREEENGRGNFPPRFSGLQFPNYSSELNVNALELDDSALYLCASSRIDGNEQFFGPGTRLTVL.

The chain is built from TRBV6-9 and TRBJ2-7, with 10 bases fitting TRBD1. The CDR3 length is 13 residues. With 5 bases clipped from V and 9 bases from J, the junction kept 7 bases outside the gene matches. Germline V lookup: CDR1 MNHGY, CDR2 SVAAGI. The CDR3 region has the DNA TGTGCCAGCAGTCCTCCGACAGGGGGCGGGCAGTACTTC. It is translated as CASSPPTGGGQYF.

DNA of the CDR3: TGTGCCAGCAGCCCTCGAACAGGGGGCAACTATGGCTACACCTTC. Encoded protein: CASSPRTGGNYGYTF. The chain joins TRBV21-1 to TRBJ1-2; the tabulated D call, TRBD1, remains unverified against the DNA. TRBV21-1 is labeled a pseudogene. The CDR3 runs 15 residues.

This chain connects TRBV7-2 to TRBJ2-2; D not certain. Trimming removed 8 bases at V and 6 bases at J, with 13 bases between. The CDR3 has 13 residues. Germline CDR1 is SGHTA and CDR2 is FQGNSA. The CDR3, as DNA: TGTGCCAGCGGCCTAGGGCCCGCCGGGGAGCTGTTTTTT. Translated: CASGLGPAGELFF.